This T cell receptor (beta chain) is drawn from a study of blood T cell repertoires in COVID-19. Across the whole study: COVID-19 samples, acute and convalescent, were from the United States, Italy and Spain.

The CDR3 contains 17 residues. Trimming cost V 3 bases and J 7 bases, with 24 bases left between them. Germline V CDR1 and CDR2: MNHNS, SASEGT. Assay: immunoSEQ multiplex PCR; the TCRdb copy retains only in-frame clones and omits some. The sample has about 140,000 clones; about three quarters are singletons. Sequenced: peripheral blood. The receptor comes from a woman aged 55-69 years with acute or convalescent COVID-19. This sequence joins TRBV6-1 and TRBJ2-5; D is possibly TRBD1 (6 bases). CDR3 region: CASSEVTIQGKSVTQYF. The CDR3 DNA sequence: TGTGCCAGCAGTGAGGTTACCATCCAGGGGAAAAGCGTGACCCAGTACTTC.